Shown below are 27 T cell receptor beta chains from a single sample sequenced in a study of cytotoxic CD8 clonotypes in ibrutinib-treated CLL. Produced via immunoSEQ multiplex PCR; TCRdb's table is partial and in-frame only. The table includes hundreds of thousands of clones, around three quarters detected once. Sample: PBMCs, taken after 24 months of ibrutinib treatment. The source is a human donor with chronic lymphocytic leukemia.

The V call is TRBV6-5, the J call TRBJ2-5, with a tentative D call TRBD1 (5 bases). V was shortened by 7 bases and J by 5 bases, with 14 bases between the two germline ends. This CDR3 has 13 residues. CDR1 and CDR2 (germline): MNHEY, SVGAGI. This CDR3 reads CASKRQPQETQYF. For the CDR3, the DNA is TGTGCCAGCAAGAGACAGCCTCAGGAGACCCAGTACTTC.

The chain joins TRBV21-1 to TRBJ2-2; TRBD2 is the table's D call, not checked against the DNA. TRBV21-1 corresponds to a pseudogene. The CDR3 runs to 13 residues. CDR3 sequence reads: CASSATRGGELFF. In nucleotides, the CDR3 is TGTGCCAGCAGCGCAACCCGCGGGGGGGAGCTGTTTTTT.

In the case of this clone: Sequence at one end of the junction differs from germline and may be a read error. The chain couples TRBV19 to TRBJ1-5, with 8 bases that match TRBD1. The CDR3 totals 17 residues. The germline V gene encodes CDR1 LNHDA and CDR2 SQIVND (reference sequence). CDR3 sequence reads: CVSSSGQGGSANQPQHF. The CDR3 nucleotides read TGTGTCAGTAGTTCCGGACAGGGAGGGAGCGCCAATCAGCCCCAGCATTTT.

This rearrangement joins TRBV29-1 to TRBJ2-1, with 13 bases aligning to TRBD2. CDR1 is SQVTM and CDR2 is ANQGSEA in the germline V gene. The CDR3 spans 16 residues. V gave up 3 bases and J gave up 9 bases; unmatched junction bases: 11. The CDR3 loop is CSVDDQLAGGPSEQFF. As DNA, the CDR3 is TGCAGCGTTGATGATCAACTAGCGGGAGGGCCGAGTGAGCAGTTCTTC.

The chain recombines TRBV5-1 with TRBJ2-7; D gene uncertain. Germline CDR1 and CDR2: SGHRS and YFSETQ. V gave up 4 bases and J gave up 3 bases, with 8 bases separating them. The CDR3 has 12 residues. CDR3 in amino acids: CASSPGRYEQYF. CDR3 DNA: TGCGCCAGCAGCCCGGGCCGCTACGAGCAGTACTTC.

The rearrangement uses TRBV11-2 and TRBJ2-5; D gene uncertain. This CDR3 is 13 amino acids long. V dropped 2 bases and J dropped 5 bases, with 9 bases sitting between them. CDR1 SGHAT and CDR2 FQNNGV come from the germline V gene. Here the CDR3 reads CASSLSSSETQYF. The CDR3 nucleotides read TGTGCCAGCAGCTTATCCAGTTCCGAGACCCAGTACTTC.

This clone has a handful of counts. V is TRBV28 and J is TRBJ1-2; 11 bases are shared with TRBD1. Unmatched junction bases numbered 4, after V lost 6 bases and J lost 4 bases. Germline V gene lookup returns CDR1 MDHEN and CDR2 SYDVKM. The CDR3 runs 14 residues. CDR3 sequence (DNA): TGTGCCAGCAGCCCGGGACAGGGGGTCTATGGCTACACCTTC. Encoded protein: CASSPGQGVYGYTF.

This clone was seen only a few times. The chain is built from TRBV11-2 and TRBJ2-7; 7 bases match TRBD1. The CDR3 is 14 amino acids. Germline CDR1 and CDR2: SGHAT and FQNNGV. V lost 5 bases, J lost 4 bases, and 8 bases stayed unmatched. In DNA, the CDR3 is TGTGCCAGCAGCCCCGGGGCAGGGGGTTACGAGCAGTACTTC. Amino acid sequence: CASSPGAGGYEQYF.

The rearrangement uses TRBV10-1 and TRBJ2-2; D not resolved. Trimming removed 0 bases from V and 4 bases from J, with 3 bases in between. Germline loops: CDR1 WNHNN, CDR2 SYGVQD (reference sequence). CDR3 length: 13 amino acids. CDR3 loop: CASSESLTGELFF. The CDR3 region has the DNA TGCGCCAGCAGTGAGTCCCTCACCGGGGAGCTGTTTTTT.

Note on this clone: One end of the junction does not line up with germline, which may come from a read error. The chain joins TRBV7-7 to TRBJ2-1; weak D call: TRBD2 (6 bases). CDR1 and CDR2 from the germline V gene are SSHAT and FNYEAQ (reference sequence). This CDR3 contains 15 residues. The CDR3 loop reads CASSPGREVFNEQFF. As DNA, the CDR3 is TGTGCTAGCAGCCCCGGCAGGGAGGTGTTCAATGAGCAGTTCTTC.

This clone was seen more than once but under ten times. This chain connects TRBV11-3 to TRBJ2-1, with 10 bases aligning to TRBD1. Germline loops: CDR1 SGHNT, CDR2 YENEEA. The V and J ends lost 6 bases and 6 bases, in that order; junction bases with no gene match: 5. The CDR3 covers 14 residues. The CDR3 is CASSDRGRVNEQFF. DNA of the CDR3: TGTGCCAGCAGTGACAGGGGGCGCGTCAATGAGCAGTTCTTC. Full variable domain (outside the CDR3, taken from reference TRBV11-3 and TRBJ2-1): EAGVVQSPRYKIIEKKQPVAFWCNPISGHNTLYWYLQNLGQGPELLIRYENEEAVDDSQLPKDRFSAERLKGVDSTLKIQPAELGDSAVYLCASSDRGRVNEQFFGPGTRLTVL.

The chain has TRBV27 and TRBJ1-5; D is uncertain. Germline-derived CDR1 and CDR2 are MNHEY and SMNVEV (reference sequence). This CDR3 region has 13 residues. Trimming shortened V by 3 bases and J by 6 bases, and 9 bases separated the two germline ends. The CDR3 loop reads CASSLTTLQPQHF. DNA for the CDR3: TGTGCCAGCAGTTTGACGACACTTCAGCCCCAGCATTTT.

The chain is built from TRBV6-5 and TRBJ1-2; D gene unclear. This CDR3 spans 13 amino acids. Germline V gene lookup returns CDR1 MNHEY and CDR2 SVGAGI. The ends were cut back, 5 bases at V and 6 bases at J, with 13 bases in the middle. In DNA, the CDR3 is TGTGCCAGCAGTACAGTCGGACTCCATGGCTACACCTTC. As protein: CASSTVGLHGYTF.

This clone was counted between two and nine times. The chain has TRBV5-1 and TRBJ1-2; D gene unclear. CDR1 is SGHRS, CDR2 YFSETQ, per germline. The CDR3 covers 16 residues. Trimming cost V 4 bases and J 1 base, with 17 bases left between them. In DNA form, the CDR3 reads TGCGCCAGCAGCCTGATCCCGCTAGACGGTAACTATGGCTACACCTTC. Translating it yields CASSLIPLDGNYGYTF. Full variable domain (missing parts from reference TRBV5-1 and TRBJ1-2): KAGVTQTPRYLIKTRGQQVTLSCSPISGHRSVSWYQQTPGQGLQFLFEYFSETQRNKGNFPGRFSGRQFSNSRSEMNVSTLELGDSALYLCASSLIPLDGNYGYTFGSGTRLTVV.

This clone has just one count. This rearrangement joins TRBV28 to TRBJ1-2; TRBD1 agrees at 8 bases. Germline V gene data show CDR1 as MDHEN and CDR2 as SYDVKM. The ends lost 8 bases at V and 7 bases at J; junction bases unmatched: 18. This CDR3 has 16 residues. The chain's CDR3 is CASVSGQGLVSGGYTF. The CDR3 DNA reads TGTGCCAGCGTAAGCGGACAGGGTTTGGTTTCGGGTGGCTACACCTTC.

The DNA for the CDR3 is TGTGCCAGCAGCAGGTTGAGCTCCTACAATGAGCAGTTCTTC. This encodes CASSRLSSYNEQFF. The chain has TRBV6-5 and TRBJ2-1, with D uncertain. Germline V CDR1 and CDR2: MNHEY, SVGAGI. The length of the CDR3 is 14 residues. Trimming removed 6 bases at V and 0 bases at J, with 9 bases between.

This sequence joins TRBV30 and TRBJ2-1, with D maybe TRBD1 (5 bases). CDR3 size: 11 residues. The V end was cut by 2 bases, the J end by 7 bases, with 6 bases between. Germline loops: CDR1 GTSNPN, CDR2 SVGIG (reference sequence). The CDR3 bases are TGTGCCTGGAGTAACAGGAATGAGCAGTTCTTC. Protein product: CAWSNRNEQFF. The complete variable domain, with remaining parts taken from reference TRBV30 and TRBJ2-1, reads SQTIHQWPATLVQPVGSPLSLECTVEGTSNPNLYWYRQAAGRGLQLLFYSVGIGQISSEVPQNLSASRPQDRQFILSSKKLLLSDSGFYLCAWSNRNEQFFGPGTRLTVL.

The chain links TRBV7-2 to TRBJ1-1; D may be TRBD1 (6 bases). Germline assignment: CDR1 SGHTA and CDR2 FQGNSA. The germline V and J ends were trimmed by 3 bases and 4 bases, with 21 bases remaining between them. The CDR3 loop spans 17 amino acids. The CDR3 is CASSFGGRSVTSTEAFF. The CDR3 region has the DNA TGTGCCAGCAGCTTCGGGGGGCGATCGGTGACGAGCACTGAAGCTTTCTTT.

This clone was seen more than once but under ten times. The chain employs TRBV27 and TRBJ2-5; possibly TRBD1 for D (5 bases). Germline CDR1 is MNHEY and CDR2 is SMNVEV (reference sequence). V shed 3 bases and J shed 1 base, with 9 bases lying between them. This CDR3 spans 14 amino acids. This CDR3 is CASSFRTSQETQYF. The CDR3 DNA reads TGTGCCAGCAGTTTCCGGACAAGCCAAGAGACCCAGTACTTC.

The genes are TRBV19 and TRBJ2-7; either TRBD1 or TRBD2 may fit D (5 bases each). This CDR3 is 12 amino acids long. Germline loops: CDR1 LNHDA, CDR2 SQIVND (reference sequence). Trimming removed 4 bases at V and 2 bases at J, with 6 bases between. The CDR3 sequence is CASSRGTYEQYF. CDR3 coding DNA: TGTGCCAGTAGTAGGGGGACCTACGAGCAGTACTTC.

The gene calls are TRBV5-8 and TRBJ2-1, with 9 bases matching TRBD1. V was pared by 1 base and J by 7 bases, with 9 bases of the junction left unmatched. This CDR3 is built from 16 residues. The germline gives CDR1 SGHTS, CDR2 YDEGEE. CDR3 amino acids: CASSLQWDRVLNEQFF. The CDR3 DNA reads as TGTGCCAGCAGCTTGCAGTGGGACAGGGTATTGAATGAGCAGTTCTTC.

The J gene is TRBJ1-2, the V gene TRBV4-2; D ambiguous. V lost 2 bases to trimming and J lost 8 bases, with 24 bases between them. Germline-derived CDR1 and CDR2 are LGHNA and YNFKEQ. The CDR3 consists of 17 residues. The CDR3 sequence is CASSQTPIFPGLKGYTF. CDR3 coding DNA: TGTGCCAGCAGCCAAACCCCCATTTTCCCAGGATTGAAGGGCTACACCTTC.

This CDR3 reads CSVEAGTPYEQYF. The CDR3 DNA sequence: TGCAGCGTTGAAGCGGGGACCCCCTACGAGCAGTACTTC. The rearrangement joins TRBV29-1 to TRBJ2-7; D may match TRBD1 or TRBD2 (5 bases each). V was cut by 1 base and J by 2 bases, with 9 bases left in between. The CDR3 is 13 residues long. Per germline, CDR1 SQVTM and CDR2 ANQGSEA.

The V gene is TRBV5-5, the J gene TRBJ2-1; 11 positions agree with TRBD2. Trimming took 2 bases from V and 8 from J; bases not matched to a gene: 3. The CDR3 has 14 residues. CDR1 and CDR2 (germline): SGHKS, YYEKEE (reference sequence). The CDR3 protein is CASSFPGLADEQFF. The CDR3 nucleotides read TGTGCCAGCAGCTTCCCGGGACTAGCGGATGAGCAGTTCTTC.

The chain joins TRBV4-3 to TRBJ2-2; D uncertain. Germline V gene data show CDR1 as LGHNA and CDR2 as YSLEER. The CDR3 has 15 residues. V was pared by 4 bases and J by 0 bases, with 9 bases between. DNA of the CDR3: TGCGCCAGCAGCCGAGGCACAGCGAACACCGGGGAGCTGTTTTTT. Translated, it gives CASSRGTANTGELFF.

The chain carries TRBV28 and TRBJ1-1; maybe TRBD1 (5 bases). CDR1 and CDR2 (germline): MDHEN, SYDVKM. Trimming took 6 bases from V and 1 from J, leaving 15 bases between them. This CDR3 region has 15 residues. The CDR3 DNA is TGTGCCAGCAGCCCGGGGGGGTCAGAGAACACTGAAGCTTTCTTT. Translated: CASSPGGSENTEAFF. The variable domain in full, completed from reference TRBV28 and TRBJ1-1, reads DVKVTQSSRYLVKRTGEKVFLECVQDMDHENMFWYRQDPGLGLRLIYFSYDVKMKEKGDIPEGYSVSREKKERFSLILESASTNQTSMYLCASSPGGSENTEAFFGQGTRLTVV.

CDR3 sequence reads: CSASWGAGYTF. The DNA of the CDR3 is TGCAGTGCTAGTTGGGGGGCTGGCTACACCTTC. The chain uses TRBV20-1 and TRBJ1-2; tentatively, D is TRBD1 (6 bases). The V end lost 3 bases, the J end lost 7 bases, and 9 bases lay between the germline ends. CDR1 is DFQATT and CDR2 is SNEGSKA in the germline V gene (reference sequence). This CDR3 region has 11 residues.